A selection of T cell receptor beta chains follows, all from one sample in a study of early T cells in non-severe SARS-CoV-2 infection. TCRdb reprocessed the 5' RACE reads with MiXCR, giving one entry per CDR3 protein. Seen here are just under 65,000 distinct CDR3 sequences, 4.5% to 7.5% observed once, and the top ten hold about 3%. The material sequenced was whole blood, taken at baseline. These receptor sequences come from an adult who was a healthcare worker with PCR-confirmed SARS-CoV-2 infection or an uninfected control (not recorded which). CDR3s leave out the opening cysteine and the closing phenylalanine or tryptophan.

CDR3 protein	V gene
ASSVGSNPPFGYT	TRBV9
SAFQETQY	TRBV29-1
ASSYPQLELF	TRBV6-6
SVVIWETEAF	TRBV29-1
ASSILGGLYGYT	TRBV12-3/TRBV12-4
ASSESSLTNSGQF	TRBV10-1
ASSTTYEQY	TRBV28
AISRDSNQPQH	TRBV10-3
ASSENDRLSLLH	TRBV2
ASSQGWAGGYGYT	TRBV7-2
SASTAGNRVGGFGEQY	TRBV20-1
ASSPGFGGTYEQY	TRBV12-3/TRBV12-4
AVQGSWSSGANVLT	TRBV6-2/TRBV6-3
ASSLWASGLTDTQY	TRBV27
ASSQGSLQGADTQY	TRBV4-2
SAFSRGVENEKLF	TRBV20-1
ASSLGNSGNVRDTQY	TRBV5-5
ASRNGGQNTEAF	TRBV6-6
ASSKVQSGDASTDTQY	TRBV21-1
ASSWTKISYNEQF	TRBV6-2/TRBV6-3
ASSPRPGREQETQY	TRBV5-1
SAKQGNQPQH	TRBV20-1
ASSFAGTETQY	TRBV7-6
SARGGPPDTQY	TRBV20-1
ASSLLGSDGYT	TRBV11-2
SANVQGAFEQF	TRBV20-1
ATSGTGAYEQY	TRBV15
ASSLSAGGSSYEQY	TRBV5-4
ASSWDGKYEQY	TRBV6-5
ASSYRGGGETQY	TRBV6-5
ASRRLAGSTGTDTQY	TRBV6-5
ASSTRTSGSAYEQY	TRBV5-4
ASSLAGASEQF	TRBV12-3/TRBV12-4
ASSFLGVKVYEQY	TRBV11-2
ASRNRIVYGYT	TRBV28
ASSYAPGAGEQY	TRBV6-2/TRBV6-3